The count of the clone carrying this T cell receptor beta chain is one. V shed 3 bases and J 6 bases; nucleotides not matched to a gene: 12. The CDR3 is 18 residues long. CDR1 and CDR2 from the germline V gene are SNHLY and FYNNEI. Primers: 60 Vbeta forward and 13 Jbeta reverse. The table came from immunoSEQ multiplex PCR; TCRdb's copy has only in-frame clones and leaves some out. The sample has 85,000 to 130,000 clones, roughly three quarters seen once. This sample was taken from a study of cytomegalovirus exposure and HLA in healthy donors. V gene TRBV2 combines with J gene TRBJ2-1, with 12 bases aligning to TRBD2. This sequence originates from a woman aged 50 to 60 in good health and CMV-seropositive. Sequenced input: PBMCs. CDR3 nucleotides: TGTGCCAGCAGTGATTCTAGCGGGAGGGCAAAAATGGGCAATGAGCAGTTCTTC. Translation: CASSDSSGRAKMGNEQFF. Filled out from reference TRBV2 and TRBJ2-1, the complete variable domain reads EPEVTQTPSHQVTQMGQEVILRCVPISNHLYFYWYRQILGQKVEFLVSFYNNEISEKSEIFDDQFSVERPDGSNFTLKIRSTKLEDSAMYFCASSDSSGRAKMGNEQFFGPGTRLTVL.